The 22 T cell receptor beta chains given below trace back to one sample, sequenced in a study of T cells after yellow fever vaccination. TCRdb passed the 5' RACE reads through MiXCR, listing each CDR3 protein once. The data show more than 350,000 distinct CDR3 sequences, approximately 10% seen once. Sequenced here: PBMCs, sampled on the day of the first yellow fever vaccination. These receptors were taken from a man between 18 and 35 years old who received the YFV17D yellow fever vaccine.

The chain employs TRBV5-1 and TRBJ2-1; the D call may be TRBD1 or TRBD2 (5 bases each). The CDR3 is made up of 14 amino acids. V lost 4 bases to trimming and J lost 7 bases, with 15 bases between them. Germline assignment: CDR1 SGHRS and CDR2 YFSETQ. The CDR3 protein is CASSTRDGLNEQFF. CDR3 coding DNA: TGCGCCAGCAGCACCCGGGACGGATTAAATGAGCAGTTCTTC.

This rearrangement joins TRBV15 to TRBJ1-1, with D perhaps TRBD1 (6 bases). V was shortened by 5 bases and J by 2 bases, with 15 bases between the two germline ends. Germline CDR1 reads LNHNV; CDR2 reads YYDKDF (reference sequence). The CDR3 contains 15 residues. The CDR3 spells CATSPQTGENTEAFF. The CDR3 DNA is TGTGCCACCAGCCCCCAGACAGGAGAAAACACTGAAGCTTTCTTT. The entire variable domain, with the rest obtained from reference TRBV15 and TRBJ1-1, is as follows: DAMVIQNPRYQVTQFGKPVTLSCSQTLNHNVMYWYQQKSSQAPKLLFHYYDKDFNNEADTPDNFQSRRPNTSFCFLDIRSPGLGDTAMYLCATSPQTGENTEAFFGQGTRLTVV.

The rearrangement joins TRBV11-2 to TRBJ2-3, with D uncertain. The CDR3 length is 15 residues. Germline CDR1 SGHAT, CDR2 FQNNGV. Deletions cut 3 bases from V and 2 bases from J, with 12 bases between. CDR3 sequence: CASSLWLVNTDTQYF. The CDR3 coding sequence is TGTGCCAGCAGCTTGTGGCTAGTGAACACAGATACGCAGTATTTT.

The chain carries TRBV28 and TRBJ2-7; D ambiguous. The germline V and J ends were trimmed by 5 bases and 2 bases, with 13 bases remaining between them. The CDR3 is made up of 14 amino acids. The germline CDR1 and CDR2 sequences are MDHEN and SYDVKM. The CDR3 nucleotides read TGTGCCAGCAGTCTAGGAGCCGGCACCTACGAGCAGTACGTC. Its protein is CASSLGAGTYEQYV.

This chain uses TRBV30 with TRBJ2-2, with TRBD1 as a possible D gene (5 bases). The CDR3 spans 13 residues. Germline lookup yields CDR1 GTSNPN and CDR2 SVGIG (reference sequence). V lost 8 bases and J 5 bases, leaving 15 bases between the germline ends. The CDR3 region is CAGQDILTGELFF. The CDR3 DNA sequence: TGTGCCGGCCAGGACATCTTAACCGGGGAGCTGTTTTTT.

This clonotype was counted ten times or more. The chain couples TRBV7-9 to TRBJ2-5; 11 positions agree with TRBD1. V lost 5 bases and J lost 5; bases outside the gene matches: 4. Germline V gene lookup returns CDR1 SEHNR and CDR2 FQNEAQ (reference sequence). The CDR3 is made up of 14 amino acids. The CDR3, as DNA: TGTGCCAGCAGCCTGGGACAGGGGGAGGAGACCCAGTACTTC. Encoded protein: CASSLGQGEETQYF.

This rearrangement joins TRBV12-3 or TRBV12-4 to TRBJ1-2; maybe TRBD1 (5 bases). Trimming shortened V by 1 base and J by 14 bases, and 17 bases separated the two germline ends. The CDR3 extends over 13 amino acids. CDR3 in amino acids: CASSLEVGPGQTF. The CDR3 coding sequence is TGTGCCAGCAGTTTAGAAGTAGGTCCAGGGCAGACCTTC.

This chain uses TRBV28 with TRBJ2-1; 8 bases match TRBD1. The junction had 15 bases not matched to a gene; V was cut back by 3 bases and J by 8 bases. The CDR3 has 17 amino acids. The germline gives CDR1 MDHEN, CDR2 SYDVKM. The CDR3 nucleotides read TGTGCCAGCAGTTTTCCAAGGACCCGGACAGGGCTGGATGAGCAGTTCTTC. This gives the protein CASSFPRTRTGLDEQFF.

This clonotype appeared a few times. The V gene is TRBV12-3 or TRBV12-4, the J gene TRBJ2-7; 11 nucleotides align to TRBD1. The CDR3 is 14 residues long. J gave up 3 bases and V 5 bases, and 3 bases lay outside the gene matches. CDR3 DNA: TGTGCCAGCAGTCGGACAGGGGGCTACTACGAGCAGTACTTC. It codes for CASSRTGGYYEQYF.

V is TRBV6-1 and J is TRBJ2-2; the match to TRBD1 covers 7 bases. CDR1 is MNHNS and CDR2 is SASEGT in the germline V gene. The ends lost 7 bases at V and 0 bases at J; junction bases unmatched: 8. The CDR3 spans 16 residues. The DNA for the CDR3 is TGTGCCAGCACTCTAAAAGGGGGCGCGAACACCGGGGAGCTGTTTTTT. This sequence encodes CASTLKGGANTGELFF.

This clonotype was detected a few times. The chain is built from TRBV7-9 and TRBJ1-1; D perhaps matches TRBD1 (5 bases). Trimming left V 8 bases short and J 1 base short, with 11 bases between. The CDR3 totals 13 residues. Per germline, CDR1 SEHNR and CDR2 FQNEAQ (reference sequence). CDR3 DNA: TGTGCCAGCGAACCCCAGGGGAACACTGAAGCTTTCTTT. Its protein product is CASEPQGNTEAFF.

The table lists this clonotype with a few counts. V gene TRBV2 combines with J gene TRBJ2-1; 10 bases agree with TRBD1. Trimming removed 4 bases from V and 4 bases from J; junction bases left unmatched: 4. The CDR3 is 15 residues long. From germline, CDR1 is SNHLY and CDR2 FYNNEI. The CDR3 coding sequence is TGTGCCAGCAGTGGCCGGGACAGGGGATACAATGAGCAGTTCTTC. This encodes CASSGRDRGYNEQFF.

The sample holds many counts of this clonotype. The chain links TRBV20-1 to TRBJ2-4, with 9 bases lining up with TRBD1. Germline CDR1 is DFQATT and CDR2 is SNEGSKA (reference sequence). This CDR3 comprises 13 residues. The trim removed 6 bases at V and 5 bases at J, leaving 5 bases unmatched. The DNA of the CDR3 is TGCAGTGCCACAGGGGGCCACCAAAACATTCAGTACTTC. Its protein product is CSATGGHQNIQYF.

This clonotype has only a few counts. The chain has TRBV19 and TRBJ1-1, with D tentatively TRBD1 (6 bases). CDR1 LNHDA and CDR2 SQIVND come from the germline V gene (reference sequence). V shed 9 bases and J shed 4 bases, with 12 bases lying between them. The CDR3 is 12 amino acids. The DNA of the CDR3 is TGTGCCAGCAGAACAGGGACCACTGAAGCTTTCTTT. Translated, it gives CASRTGTTEAFF.

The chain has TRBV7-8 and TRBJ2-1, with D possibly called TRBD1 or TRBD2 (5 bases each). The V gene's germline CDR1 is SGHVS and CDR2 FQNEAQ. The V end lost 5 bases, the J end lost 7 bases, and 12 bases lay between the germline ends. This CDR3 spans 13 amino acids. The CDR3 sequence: CASSPRGQNEQFF. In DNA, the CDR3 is TGTGCCAGCAGCCCACGGGGCCAAAATGAGCAGTTCTTC.

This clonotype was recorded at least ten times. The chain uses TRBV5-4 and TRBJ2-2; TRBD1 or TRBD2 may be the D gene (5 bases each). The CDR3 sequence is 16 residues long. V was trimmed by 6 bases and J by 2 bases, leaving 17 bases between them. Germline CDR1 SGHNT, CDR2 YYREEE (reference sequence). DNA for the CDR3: TGTGCCAGCACCTCTGTCCCCGGGGCTAACACCGGGGAGCTGTTTTTT. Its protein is CASTSVPGANTGELFF. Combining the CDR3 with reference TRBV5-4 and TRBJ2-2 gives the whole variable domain ETGVTQSPTHLIKTRGQQVTLRCSSQSGHNTVSWYQQALGQGPQFIFQYYREEENGRGNFPPRFSGLQFPNYSSELNVNALELDDSALYLCASTSVPGANTGELFFGEGSRLTVL.

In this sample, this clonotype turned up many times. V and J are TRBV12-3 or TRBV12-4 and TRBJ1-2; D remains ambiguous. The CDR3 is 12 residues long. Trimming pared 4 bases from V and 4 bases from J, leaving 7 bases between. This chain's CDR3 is CASSSGIYGYTF. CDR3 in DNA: TGTGCCAGCAGTTCCGGGATCTATGGCTACACCTTC.

CDR3 sequence reads: CAWSVWGSGTEAFF. For the CDR3, the DNA is TGTGCCTGGAGTGTATGGGGGAGTGGAACTGAAGCTTTCTTT. This chain connects TRBV30 to TRBJ1-1; D might be TRBD1 (5 bases). The CDR3 has 14 residues. The germline gives CDR1 GTSNPN, CDR2 SVGIG (reference sequence). V lost 0 bases and J 5 bases, leaving 13 bases between the germline ends.

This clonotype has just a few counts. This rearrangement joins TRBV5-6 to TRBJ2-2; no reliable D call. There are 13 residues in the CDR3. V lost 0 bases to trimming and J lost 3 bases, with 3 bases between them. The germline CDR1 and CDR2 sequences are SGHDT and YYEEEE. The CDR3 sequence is CASSLDDTGELFF. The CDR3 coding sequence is TGTGCCAGCAGCTTGGATGACACCGGGGAGCTGTTTTTT.

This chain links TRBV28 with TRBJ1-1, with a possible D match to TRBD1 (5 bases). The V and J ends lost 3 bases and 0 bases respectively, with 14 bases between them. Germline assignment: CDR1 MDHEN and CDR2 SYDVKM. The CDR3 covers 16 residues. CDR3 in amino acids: CASSFDRGRVNTEAFF. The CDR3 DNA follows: TGTGCCAGCAGTTTTGATAGGGGTCGGGTGAACACTGAAGCTTTCTTT.

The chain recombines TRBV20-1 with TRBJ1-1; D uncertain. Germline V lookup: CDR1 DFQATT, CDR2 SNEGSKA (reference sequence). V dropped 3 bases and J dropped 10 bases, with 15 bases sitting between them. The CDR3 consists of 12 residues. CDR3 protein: CSASESISRAFF. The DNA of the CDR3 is TGCAGTGCTAGCGAGTCAATTTCCCGAGCTTTCTTT.

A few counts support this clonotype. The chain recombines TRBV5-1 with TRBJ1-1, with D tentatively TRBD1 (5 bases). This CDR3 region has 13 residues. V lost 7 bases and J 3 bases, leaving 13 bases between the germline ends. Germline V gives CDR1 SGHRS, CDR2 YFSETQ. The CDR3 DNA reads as TGCGCCAGCGTCCAGGGTGAGGACACTGAAGCTTTCTTT. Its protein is CASVQGEDTEAFF.